A single sample gave rise to the 29 T cell receptor beta chains below, sequenced in a study of blood T cell repertoires in COVID-19. Generated by immunoSEQ multiplex PCR, the TCRdb table keeps only in-frame clones and is missing some. The sample lists 280,000 or so clones, about 87% occurring once. Source material: peripheral blood. The receptors derive from a woman aged 30 to 39 who had recovered from COVID-19.

The gene calls are TRBV7-3 and TRBJ2-4; perhaps TRBD2 as D (6 bases). The V and J ends lost 1 base and 8 bases respectively, with 9 bases between them. The germline V gene encodes CDR1 SGHTA and CDR2 FQGTGA. The CDR3 runs 13 residues. This CDR3 is CASSLSGTDIQYF. DNA for the CDR3: TGTGCCAGCAGCTTAAGCGGGACGGACATTCAGTACTTC.

The rearrangement uses TRBV7-8 and TRBJ2-5, with D uncertain. The germline CDR1 and CDR2 sequences are SGHVS and FQNEAQ. Trimming removed 1 base at V and 2 bases at J, with 11 bases between. CDR3 size: 15 residues. The DNA of the CDR3 is TGTGCCAGCAGCTTAGTGATGTGGCGGCAAGAGACCCAGTACTTC. It yields the protein CASSLVMWRQETQYF.

The chain uses TRBV7-9 and TRBJ1-5; weak D call: TRBD1 (5 bases). Germline CDR1 reads SEHNR; CDR2 reads FQNEAQ (reference sequence). The CDR3 consists of 18 residues. V was trimmed by 1 base and J by 2 bases, leaving 18 bases between them. CDR3 DNA: TGTGCCAGCAGCTTAGTAATGTCACGGGACTGGCGCAATCAGCCCCAGCATTTT. This sequence encodes CASSLVMSRDWRNQPQHF.

Here the CDR3 reads CASSRSQQLSYSPLHF. The CDR3 DNA reads as TGTGCCAGCAGTCGCAGCCAACAGCTTTCGTACTCACCCCTCCACTTT. The gene calls are TRBV28 and TRBJ1-6; D remains unclear. Germline V CDR1 and CDR2: MDHEN, SYDVKM. The germline V and J ends were trimmed by 5 bases and 10 bases, with 21 bases remaining between them. This CDR3 spans 16 amino acids.

This clone was seen ten or more times. The genes are TRBV6-1 and TRBJ2-7; the match to TRBD1 covers 9 bases. V was clipped by 0 bases and J by 1 base; unmatched bases: 4. The length of the CDR3 is 16 residues. Germline CDR1 MNHNS, CDR2 SASEGT. The CDR3 protein is CASSEATGTGSYEQYF. DNA for the CDR3: TGTGCCAGCAGTGAAGCCACCGGGACAGGGTCCTACGAGCAGTACTTC.

The chain combines TRBV27 with TRBJ1-6, with 9 bases fitting TRBD1. With 5 bases clipped from V and 4 bases from J, the junction kept 9 bases outside the gene matches. Germline assignment: CDR1 MNHEY and CDR2 SMNVEV (reference sequence). This CDR3 comprises 17 residues. CDR3 DNA: TGTGCCAGCAGTCAAATGACAGGGGGGATGTATAATTCACCCCTCCACTTT. Translated, it gives CASSQMTGGMYNSPLHF.

The genes are TRBV7-9 and TRBJ2-7; 11 bases map to TRBD2. Germline CDR1 and CDR2: SEHNR and FQNEAQ (reference sequence). The ends lost 1 base at V and 1 base at J; junction bases unmatched: 3. The CDR3 spans 16 residues. Written as DNA, the CDR3 is TGTGCCAGCAGCTTAGAGGGACTAGCGGCGTCCTACGAGCAGTACTTC. Its protein is CASSLEGLAASYEQYF. The whole variable domain, filled in from reference TRBV7-9 and TRBJ2-7, reads DTGVSQNPRHKITKRGQNVTFRCDPISEHNRLYWYRQTLGQGPEFLTYFQNEAQLEKSRLLSDRFSAERPKGSFSTLEIQRTEQGDSAMYLCASSLEGLAASYEQYFGPGTRLTVT.

A note on this clone: Other DNA sequences of this sample code for an identical CDR3. The V call is TRBV28, the J call TRBJ1-1; D gene ambiguous. The CDR3 sequence is 12 residues long. In germline, CDR1 is MDHEN, CDR2 SYDVKM. With 6 bases removed from V and 0 bases from J, the gap between germline ends came to 5 bases. The CDR3 protein is CASRELNTEAFF. In nucleotides, the CDR3 is TGTGCCAGCAGGGAGTTGAACACTGAAGCTTTCTTT.

The CDR3 protein is CASSMTGRRQETQYF. CDR3 in DNA: TGTGCCAGTAGTATGACAGGGAGGAGGCAAGAGACCCAGTACTTC. This rearrangement joins TRBV19 to TRBJ2-5, with a weak D call TRBD1 (7 bases). CDR3 length equals 15 residues. The V gene lost 3 bases and the J gene lost 2 bases, with 13 bases spanning the gap. Germline V CDR1 and CDR2: LNHDA, SQIVND (reference sequence).

The genes are TRBV25-1 and TRBJ1-2; TRBD1 aligns across 7 bases. V gave up 2 bases and J gave up 2 bases; unmatched junction bases: 8. This CDR3 is built from 16 residues. Germline assignment: CDR1 MGHDK and CDR2 SYGVNS. The DNA for the CDR3 is TGTGCCAGCAGTGAACCGGGACAGCCGATAAACTATGGCTACACCTTC. Translating it yields CASSEPGQPINYGYTF.

The DNA of the CDR3 is TGTGCCAGCAGCCCGTCCCAGGGGGGAATGAACACTGAAGCTTTCTTT. Its protein is CASSPSQGGMNTEAFF. The chain carries TRBV7-9 and TRBJ1-1, with 7 bases fitting TRBD1. The CDR3 has 16 residues. Trimming at V came to 5 bases and at J to 0 bases, leaving 9 bases not matched to a gene. Germline V gene lookup returns CDR1 SEHNR and CDR2 FQNEAQ (reference sequence).

The chain has TRBV4-2 and TRBJ2-7; D gene unclear. The V end was cut by 1 base, the J end by 6 bases, with 13 bases between. Germline V gene lookup returns CDR1 LGHNA and CDR2 YNFKEQ. This CDR3 is built from 14 residues. CDR3 DNA: TGTGCCAGCAGCCAAGTGGCGGATCCTTCCGAGCAGTACTTC. Amino acids: CASSQVADPSEQYF.

The chain is built from TRBV12-3 or TRBV12-4 and TRBJ1-2; 8 nucleotides line up with TRBD1. The CDR3 runs 13 residues. Trimming cost V 7 bases and J 0 bases; bases outside gene matches: 1. The DNA for the CDR3 is TGTGCCAGCAAACAGGGGGCTAACTATGGCTACACCTTC. Protein product: CASKQGANYGYTF.

V usage is TRBV3-1 (or the pseudogene TRBV3-2) and J usage is TRBJ2-3; D call uncertain. The CDR3 loop spans 15 amino acids. V was trimmed by 1 base and J by 2 bases, leaving 10 bases between them. The germline gives CDR1 LGHDT, CDR2 YNNKEL (reference sequence). CDR3 coding DNA: TGTGCCAGCAGCCAAGCGAACTTCCCCACAGATACGCAGTATTTT. Its translation is CASSQANFPTDTQYF.

The chain is built from TRBV19 and TRBJ1-1; maybe TRBD1 (6 bases). This CDR3 contains 14 residues. Per germline, CDR1 LNHDA and CDR2 SQIVND (reference sequence). V was pared by 5 bases and J by 1 base, with 11 bases between. The CDR3 coding sequence is TGTGCCAGTAGTTATGACAGGCAGAACACTGAAGCTTTCTTT. Amino acids: CASSYDRQNTEAFF. Full variable domain (missing parts from reference TRBV19 and TRBJ1-1): DGGITQSPKYLFRKEGQNVTLSCEQNLNHDAMYWYRQDPGQGLRLIYYSQIVNDFQKGDIAEGYSVSREKKESFPLTVTSAQKNPTAFYLCASSYDRQNTEAFFGQGTRLTVV.

The rearrangement joins TRBV7-2 to TRBJ2-1; perhaps TRBD2 as D (6 bases). Germline assignment: CDR1 SGHTA and CDR2 FQGNSA. The V end was cut by 3 bases, the J end by 5 bases, with 23 bases between. This CDR3 spans 18 amino acids. The CDR3 bases are TGTGCCAGCAGCTTGGGCCCCAGGATCGGCGGGGCCCACAATGAGCAGTTCTTC. As protein: CASSLGPRIGGAHNEQFF.

The J gene is TRBJ2-1, the V gene TRBV2; 9 nucleotides match TRBD1. The ends lost 4 bases at V and 9 bases at J; junction bases unmatched: 7. This CDR3 region has 14 residues. CDR1 is SNHLY, CDR2 FYNNEI, per germline. The CDR3 reads CASSGQGVRGEQFF. The CDR3 DNA follows: TGTGCCAGCAGTGGACAGGGGGTCCGCGGTGAGCAGTTCTTC.

The chain has TRBV6-6 and TRBJ2-7; 8 bases are shared with TRBD2. V dropped 5 bases and J dropped 2; count of bases not matched to a gene: 14. The CDR3 runs 17 residues. CDR1 MNHNY and CDR2 SVGAGI come from the germline V gene (reference sequence). The CDR3 sequence is CASSRRSGGGNPYEQYF. The DNA for the CDR3 is TGTGCCAGCAGTCGAAGATCCGGGGGGGGCAATCCCTACGAGCAGTACTTC.

V and J are TRBV5-4 and TRBJ1-5; 8 bases are a match to TRBD1. The CDR3 is 14 residues long. Germline V gene sequence: CDR1 SGHNT, CDR2 YYREEE (reference sequence). Germline trimming cut 4 bases from V and 5 bases from J; bases unmatched to any gene: 5. The DNA for the CDR3 is TGTGCCAGCAGCGACGGGACAGGAGATCAGCCCCAGCATTTT. This encodes CASSDGTGDQPQHF.

The chain carries TRBV6-5 and TRBJ2-3; D uncertain. V was shortened by 0 bases and J by 3 bases, with 7 bases between the two germline ends. The CDR3 is 14 amino acids. CDR1 and CDR2 from the germline V gene are MNHEY and SVGAGI. This CDR3 reads CASSYSDGTDTQYF. The CDR3 nucleotides are TGTGCCAGCAGTTACTCAGACGGGACAGATACGCAGTATTTT.

The chain joins TRBV9 to TRBJ1-2; 9 nucleotides align to TRBD1. The CDR3 spans 16 residues. The V segment lost 3 bases and the J segment 4 bases; nucleotides outside the gene matches: 10. CDR1 is SGDLS and CDR2 is YYNGEE in the germline V gene. The chain's CDR3 is CASSDPRTGDPYGYTF. The CDR3 DNA follows: TGTGCCAGCAGCGATCCAAGGACAGGGGACCCCTATGGCTACACCTTC.

The chain employs TRBV12-3 or TRBV12-4 and TRBJ2-7; the match to TRBD1 covers 7 bases. The CDR3 is 12 amino acids. The trim removed 8 bases at V and 3 bases at J, leaving 4 bases unmatched. The CDR3 nucleotides are TGTGCCAGCGGGGACAGCCACTACGAGCAGTACTTC. Amino acids: CASGDSHYEQYF.

The chain is built from TRBV7-9 and TRBJ1-1; the D gene is possibly TRBD1 (6 bases). The CDR3 contains 15 residues. The V gene's germline CDR1 is SEHNR and CDR2 FQNEAQ (reference sequence). Between the trimmed V and J ends, which lost 4 bases and 4 bases, there was a span of 16 bases. CDR3 bases: TGTGCCAGCAGCTCCGGGACAAGAAGTACCACTGAAGCTTTCTTT. Translating gives CASSSGTRSTTEAFF.

The chain is built from TRBV6-5 and TRBJ2-7; D possibly corresponds to TRBD1 (5 bases). The CDR3 spans 12 residues. Germline V gene sequence: CDR1 MNHEY, CDR2 SVGAGI. Trimming left V 0 bases short and J 8 bases short, with 8 bases between. CDR3 DNA: TGTGCCAGCAGTTACTCGAAGGGGAAGCAGTACTTC. Its translation is CASSYSKGKQYF.

The rearrangement uses TRBV28 and TRBJ1-3, with D perhaps matching TRBD1 (6 bases). This CDR3 region has 19 residues. V was pared by 5 bases and J by 3 bases, with 26 bases between. Germline-derived CDR1 and CDR2 are MDHEN and SYDVKM. CDR3 loop: CASSPGTGGRYNFGNTIYF. The CDR3, as DNA: TGTGCCAGCAGTCCCGGTACGGGGGGCAGATACAACTTTGGAAACACCATATATTTT.

This clone was found once. Here the CDR3 reads CASSLEGGIYEAFF. The CDR3 coding sequence is TGTGCCAGCAGCTTGGAGGGGGGGATCTATGAAGCTTTCTTT. The chain couples TRBV5-6 to TRBJ1-1, with a tentative D call TRBD1 (6 bases). The CDR3 sequence is 14 residues long. The germline V gene has CDR1 SGHDT and CDR2 YYEEEE. Trimming took off 0 bases at V and 7 bases at J, with 13 bases between the two ends.

The V call is TRBV11-3, the J call TRBJ1-1; 7 nucleotides align to TRBD1. This CDR3 has 14 amino acids. The germline V gene has CDR1 SGHNT and CDR2 YENEEA. V was pared by 1 base and J by 4 bases, with 3 bases of the junction left unmatched. The CDR3 nucleotides read TGTGCCAGCAGCTTAGCAGGGGGAGGCACTGAAGCTTTCTTT. This gives the protein CASSLAGGGTEAFF.

The chain employs TRBV5-1 and TRBJ1-2, with 7 bases identical to TRBD1. The CDR3 loop spans 13 amino acids. The junction had 5 bases not matched to a gene; V was cut back by 4 bases and J by 5 bases. Germline assignment: CDR1 SGHRS and CDR2 YFSETQ. CDR3 nucleotides: TGCGCCAGCAGCCTGGACAGGACATATGGCTACACCTTC. Its translation is CASSLDRTYGYTF.

This clone was seen only a few times. The chain uses TRBV9 and TRBJ2-2; D is undetermined. In germline, CDR1 is SGDLS, CDR2 YYNGEE. Trimming took off 4 bases at V and 4 bases at J, with 8 bases between the two ends. CDR3 length equals 13 residues. The CDR3 region is CASSPAITGELFF. The CDR3 DNA is TGTGCCAGCAGCCCCGCTATCACCGGGGAGCTGTTTTTT.